Below, 9 T cell receptor beta chains from the same sample are listed, as sequenced in a study of T cells in Graves' hyperthyroidism and ophthalmopathy. RNA transcripts gave rise to amplified TCR beta CDR3 regions. HTBI primers drove first-round RT-PCR of the TCR CDR3. TCRdb passed the multiplex PCR reads through MiXCR, listing each CDR3 protein once. The sample consists of 490,000 or so distinct CDR3 sequences, roughly 15% of them appearing once. The sample was blood. The receptor set was obtained from a woman in her 30s with Graves' ophthalmopathy.

The rearrangement links TRBV7-2 to TRBJ2-5; D is perhaps TRBD2 (5 bases). This CDR3 is 16 amino acids long. Germline values: CDR1 SGHTA, CDR2 FQGNSA. V was cut by 5 bases and J by 2 bases, with 18 bases left in between. The CDR3 protein is CASSQDVGVPQETQYF. CDR3 nucleotide sequence: TGTGCCAGCAGCCAAGATGTCGGGGTACCGCAAGAGACCCAGTACTTC.

The rearrangement joins TRBV9 to TRBJ2-1; no clear D gene. The CDR3 length is 14 residues. Deletions cut 0 bases from V and 8 bases from J, with 12 bases between. Germline V gene lookup returns CDR1 SGDLS and CDR2 YYNGEE. CDR3 nucleotide sequence: TGTGCCAGCAGCGTAGGGTCCGGGCCCCATGAGCAGTTCTTC. It encodes CASSVGSGPHEQFF.

This clonotype was seen only a few times. J is TRBJ2-1 and V is TRBV6-4; D is perhaps TRBD1 or TRBD2 (5 bases each). Germline CDR1 is MRHNA and CDR2 is SNTAGT. The V end lost 4 bases, the J end lost 10 bases, and 20 bases lay between the germline ends. This CDR3 spans 15 amino acids. Here the CDR3 DNA reads TGTGCCAGCAGTGTCGGGGCAGGGTTTCCCCGAGAGCAGTTCTTC. It yields the protein CASSVGAGFPREQFF.

This clonotype was counted ten times or more. Here the CDR3 reads CASSSPDSGRGTYEQYF. The CDR3 coding sequence is TGTGCCAGCAGCTCCCCGGATAGCGGGAGGGGAACCTACGAGCAGTACTTC. V usage is TRBV3-1 and J usage is TRBJ2-7, with 11 bases aligning to TRBD2. V gave up 5 bases and J gave up 2 bases; unmatched junction bases: 11. The V gene's germline CDR1 is LGHDT and CDR2 YNNKEL (reference sequence). This CDR3 contains 17 residues.

V is TRBV29-1 and J is TRBJ2-5, with D perhaps TRBD1 or TRBD2 (5 bases each). Germline assignment: CDR1 SQVTM and CDR2 ANQGSEA. The CDR3 totals 11 residues. V lost 7 bases and J 5 bases, leaving 11 bases between the germline ends. The CDR3 DNA sequence: TGCAGCGGGGGGTCTTCGGAGACCCAGTACTTC. It specifies CSGGSSETQYF. Variable domain in full (rest from reference TRBV29-1 and TRBJ2-5): SAVISQKPSRDICQRGTSLTIQCQVDSQVTMMFWYRQQPGQSLTLIATANQGSEATYESGFVIDKFPISRPNLTFSTLTVSNMSPEDSSIYLCSGGSSETQYFGPGTRLLVL.

This clonotype was detected ten times or more. Just one base apart from a much larger clone, this may be a read error. The chain carries TRBV3-1 and TRBJ2-7, with TRBD1 as a possible D gene (6 bases). The V end was cut by 6 bases, the J end by 2 bases, with 14 bases between. The CDR3 is 14 amino acids. In germline, CDR1 is LGHDT, CDR2 YNNKEL (reference sequence). The CDR3: CASSRARGAYEQYF. The DNA for the CDR3 is TGTGCCAGCAGTCGGGCCAGGGGAGCCTACGAGCAGTACTTC.

This clonotype came up many times. This rearrangement joins TRBV5-1 to TRBJ2-7; TRBD2 aligns across 7 bases. The V and J ends lost 1 base and 4 bases, in that order; junction bases with no gene match: 8. This CDR3 has 15 amino acids. CDR1 is SGHRS, CDR2 YFSETQ, per germline. The CDR3 nucleotides read TGCGCCAGCAGCTTGCAGAGAGCGGGACCTTACGAGCAGTACTTC. This translates into CASSLQRAGPYEQYF.

This clonotype occurred a few times. This CDR3 reads CATSRDDGPYNSPLHF. The CDR3 DNA is TGTGCCACCAGCAGAGATGATGGGCCTTATAATTCACCCCTCCACTTT. The rearrangement uses TRBV15 and TRBJ1-6; D not certain. The V end lost 0 bases, the J end lost 4 bases, and 10 bases lay between the germline ends. Germline assignment: CDR1 LNHNV and CDR2 YYDKDF (reference sequence). The CDR3 is made up of 16 amino acids. The full variable domain, with the rest looked up from reference TRBV15 and TRBJ1-6, is DAMVIQNPRYQVTQFGKPVTLSCSQTLNHNVMYWYQQKSSQAPKLLFHYYDKDFNNEADTPDNFQSRRPNTSFCFLDIRSPGLGDTAMYLCATSRDDGPYNSPLHFGNGTRLTVT.

In its sample, this clonotype was seen many times. The genes are TRBV20-1 and TRBJ1-1; unclear D gene. Trimming pared 4 bases from V and 4 bases from J, leaving 13 bases between. CDR1 and CDR2 (germline): DFQATT, SNEGSKA (reference sequence). This CDR3 has 13 amino acids. CDR3 amino acids: CSANPDVGTEAFF. The CDR3 nucleotides read TGCAGTGCTAACCCGGACGTGGGCACTGAAGCTTTCTTT.